These T cell receptor beta chains were read from a single sample in a study of OX40 agonist ivuxolimab in advanced cancers. Profiled with immunoSEQ multiplex PCR; TCRdb holds only in-frame clones, not every one. Of under 65,000 clones in the sample, roughly nine tenths were seen once. The sample in question was CD4+ or CD8+ T cells sorted from blood, obtained in a trial of the OX40 agonist ivuxolimab. These receptors were taken from an adult with an advanced solid tumor such as melanoma, head and neck, liver or kidney cancer. The CDR3 runs from the conserved cysteine through the conserved F or W. Fields, in order: CDR3 DNA, CDR3 protein, V gene, D gene, clone size, J gene. A D gene is named only where the DNA matches it firmly. Only part of the rows carry a size: once, few, many, or a class if the clone is expanded.

TGTGCCAGCAGCTTAACTAGCGGGACCACAGATACGCAGTATTTT | CASSLTSGTTDTQYF | TRBV7-3 | TRBD2 | . | TRBJ2-3
TGTGCCAGTAGTCTCCCCAGTTTCAATCAGCCCCAGCATTTT | CASSLPSFNQPQHF | TRBV19 | . | . | TRBJ1-5
TGTGCCAGCAGCCTCGGGACTAGCGACACAGATACGCAGTATTTT | CASSLGTSDTDTQYF | TRBV7-9 | TRBD2 | . | TRBJ2-3
TGTGCCAGCAGTGCCCACAGGGTACCTTACAATGAGCAGTTCTTC | CASSAHRVPYNEQFF | TRBV6-6 | . | . | TRBJ2-1
TGTGCCAGCAGCGTAGGATCGAGCCCCTTGATAAATGAGCAGTTCTTC | CASSVGSSPLINEQFF | TRBV9 | . | . | TRBJ2-1
TGTGCCAGCAGCCGGCCCACCACAGGGGGGCACATTCAGTACTTC | CASSRPTTGGHIQYF | TRBV28 | TRBD1 | . | TRBJ2-4
TGTGCCAGCAGTTTATCTGGAAAGAAGGGCTACACCTTC | CASSLSGKKGYTF | TRBV28 | . | . | TRBJ1-2
TGTGCCAGCAGTTTAGACGGGACAGGCTTTGACGAGCAGTACTTC | CASSLDGTGFDEQYF | TRBV9 | TRBD1 | . | TRBJ2-7
TGTGCCAGCAGCTTACGGGCAAACACTGAAGCTTTCTTT | CASSLRANTEAFF | TRBV7-8 | . | . | TRBJ1-1
TGTGCCAGCAGCCAAGATACGAATGAGCAGTTCTTC | CASSQDTNEQFF | TRBV4-2 | . | . | TRBJ2-1
TGTGCCTGGTTCCACAGGGGCGATCTATCCACCGGGGAGCTGTTTTTT | CAWFHRGDLSTGELFF | TRBV30 | TRBD1 | . | TRBJ2-2
TGTGCCAGCAGCCCGGCGGACACCTATGGCTACACCTTC | CASSPADTYGYTF | TRBV28 | . | once | TRBJ1-2
TGTGCCAGCAGCGAACAGGGTGAGACTGAAGCTTTCTTT | CASSEQGETEAFF | TRBV9 | . | . | TRBJ1-1
TGTGCCAGCAGCTCCGGGCCGGGAGGGGCCTTCTCCTACAATGAGCAGTTCTTC | CASSSGPGGAFSYNEQFF | TRBV28 | TRBD2 | . | TRBJ2-1
TGTGCCAGCAGCTTGGGAAGGGGTAGGGACGAGCAGTACTTC | CASSLGRGRDEQYF | TRBV5-8 | . | . | TRBJ2-7
TGTGCCAGCACCTCGCAGGGGGAAGGCACAGATACGCAGTATTTT | CASTSQGEGTDTQYF | TRBV6-6 | TRBD1 | . | TRBJ2-3
TGTGCCAGCAATGGGGGAAATGAGCAGTTCTTC | CASNGGNEQFF | TRBV9 | . | . | TRBJ2-1
TGTGCCAGTAGTATAGTTAAGGGACCACCCCTCGGAAACTATGGCTACACCTTC | CASSIVKGPPLGNYGYTF | TRBV19 | . | . | TRBJ1-2
TGTGCCAGTACCCTTAGCGGGAGTGCGTACAATGAGCAGTTCTTC | CASTLSGSAYNEQFF | TRBV19 | TRBD2 | few | TRBJ2-1
TGTGCCAGCAGCGTGGGGGGTCTGGAGACCCAGTACTTC | CASSVGGLETQYF | TRBV7-9 | . | few | TRBJ2-5
TGTGCCAGCTCCATCATACAGGGAACTGAAGCTTTCTTT | CASSIIQGTEAFF | TRBV7-9 | . | . | TRBJ1-1
TGTGCCAGCACCACCCCGGGGGGAGGAAATCAGCCCCAGCATTTT | CASTTPGGGNQPQHF | TRBV28 | . | . | TRBJ1-5
TGTGCCAGCAGCCTGAGGGAGGGGTCCTACGAGCAGTACTTC | CASSLREGSYEQYF | TRBV7-6 | TRBD2 | . | TRBJ2-7
TGTGCCAGCAGTGAATTCACCGGTCAAGAGACCCAGTACTTC | CASSEFTGQETQYF | TRBV25-1 | . | . | TRBJ2-5
TGTGCCAGTGGCGGGACCCGGGACAGGGTCGATGGCTACACCTTC | CASGGTRDRVDGYTF | TRBV19 | TRBD1 | once | TRBJ1-2
TGTGCCAGCAGTTCCCCACTCGCTGAAGCTTTCTTT | CASSSPLAEAFF | TRBV6-5 | . | . | TRBJ1-1
TGTGCCAGCAGCCTGACGGAGCGGCACGGGGAGCTGTTTTTT | CASSLTERHGELFF | TRBV6-5 | . | once | TRBJ2-2
TGTGCCAGCAGCGAGGGGGGACGATACAATGAGCAGTTCTTC | CASSEGGRYNEQFF | TRBV9 | . | . | TRBJ2-1
TGTGCCAGCAGCCTGAACAGGGGTGGTTATGGCTACACCTTC | CASSLNRGGYGYTF | TRBV16 | TRBD1 | . | TRBJ1-2
TGTGCCAGCAGGGGCTGGAGGGTCGCCGGGGAGCTGTTTTTT | CASRGWRVAGELFF | TRBV6-4 | . | . | TRBJ2-2